This TCR beta chain was documented in a study of T cell repertoires in cytomegalovirus infection (dated by TCRdb to the late 2010s). Describing the broader study: Because public TCR beta signatures pointed to carriage of CMV infection together with the matching HLA type, the HLA type of each donor mattered for the analysis. What the research found in general, with its limitations: Carriers of CMV infection plus the relevant HLA type were discriminated by the cumulative frequency of public TCR beta family members in the study cohort and in an independent roughly 380-donor cohort. The ex vivo response was dominated by HLA-C-restricted CMV-specific TCR beta clonotypes, which also provided the single most frequent clonotype in two of eight donors.

This clonotype was observed at least ten times. Its antigen target is currently unknown. Per-base quality was not reported, and no clone a single base away is much larger than it. Cut back by 4 bases and 2 bases, the V and J ends lie 19 bases apart. The germline V gene supplies CDR1 MDHEN and CDR2 SYDVKM. Taken from cysteine to phenylalanine, the CDR3 has 17 residues. Only the CDR3 part of the read is kept: 51 bases, read in frame from the first base. The reads were generated on an Illumina HiSeq 1500. The public reads were reprocessed in TCRdb via fastp at Q25 and MiXCR, keeping in-frame beta chains. Each CDR3 protein gets just one entry, which takes the most common genes and DNA from the rows behind it. This sample lists some 270,000 distinct CDR3 sequences; around 15% were detected once. In total, the top ten clones hold roughly half of the sample.

This chain is built from TRBV28 and TRBJ2-3; the D gene is perhaps TRBD1 or TRBD2, as each covers 5 bases. Material: CD8+ T cells from PBMCs. This clonotype was sampled from a human donor in good health (CMV status not recorded). Some clones in this sample may be carry-over from other donors' samples. The CDR3 amino acid sequence is: CASSSLIRDGDTDTQYF. The DNA sequence is TGTGCCAGCAGTTCCTTAATCCGGGACGGCGACACAGATACGCAGTATTTT.